A selection of T cell receptor beta chains follows, all from one sample in a study of monozygotic twins with inflammatory bowel disease. TCRdb reprocessed the 5' RACE reads and reports one entry per CDR3 protein, with no DNA. The sample totals roughly 320,000 distinct CDR3 sequences; its top ten clones hold roughly 5.3%. The sequenced material came from blood. The receptors originated from a human donor with ulcerative colitis or Crohn's disease, or a healthy co-twin of an affected twin (not recorded which). CDR3s include the opening cysteine and the closing phenylalanine or tryptophan.

>TRBV20-1|TRBJ2-7
CSAKSGTGGNEQYF
>TRBV7-9|TRBJ1-3
CASSLLGHSGNTIYF
>TRBV4-2|TRBJ1-5
CASSQDGGFQGQPQHF
>TRBV15|TRBJ2-3
CATSREPLRQAGTDTQYF
>TRBV11-2|TRBJ2-6
CASSLGGVWGNDGANVLTF
>TRBV6-1|TRBJ1-1
CASKDTTGGASYAFF
>TRBV6-5|TRBJ1-5
CASSLHSYSNQPQHF
>TRBV18|TRBJ2-7
CASSLGNGPYEQYF
>TRBV29-1|TRBJ1-2
CSVTETMTGRRVVGYTF
>TRBV19|TRBJ1-1
CASSILGTGGTEAFF
>TRBV15|TRBJ2-3
CATSRDPTTGLRADTQYF
>TRBV20-1|TRBJ1-1
CSALRGGGNTEAFF
>TRBV11-3|TRBJ2-4
CASSRGAKNIQYF
>TRBV9|TRBJ2-7
CASSVDSGQYEQYF
>TRBV4-2|TRBJ2-5
CASSLHGTGQETQYF
>TRBV28|TRBJ2-3
CASSYQGSHGIDTQYF
>TRBV19|TRBJ1-4
CASSTLSTNEKLFF
>TRBV5-1|TRBJ2-5
CASSLEGSQETQYF
>TRBV2|TRBJ2-3
CASSELGGGRDTQYF
>TRBV4-3|TRBJ2-3
CASSPGQGKGTQYF
>TRBV7-2|TRBJ1-6
CASRSGDHSPLHF